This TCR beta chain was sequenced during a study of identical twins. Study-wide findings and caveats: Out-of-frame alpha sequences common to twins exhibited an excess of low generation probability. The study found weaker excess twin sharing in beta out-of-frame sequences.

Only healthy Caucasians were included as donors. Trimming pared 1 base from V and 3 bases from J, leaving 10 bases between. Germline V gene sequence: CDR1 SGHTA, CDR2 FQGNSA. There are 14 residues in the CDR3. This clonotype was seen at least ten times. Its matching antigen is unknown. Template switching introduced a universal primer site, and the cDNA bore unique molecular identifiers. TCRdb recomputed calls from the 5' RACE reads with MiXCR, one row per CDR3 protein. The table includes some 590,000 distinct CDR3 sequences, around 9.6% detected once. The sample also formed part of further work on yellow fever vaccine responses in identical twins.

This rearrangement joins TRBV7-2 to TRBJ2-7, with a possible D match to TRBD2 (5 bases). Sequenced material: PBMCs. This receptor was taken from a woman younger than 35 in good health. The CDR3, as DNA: TGTGCCAGCAGCTTAGGAGGGAGTGTCTACGAGCAGTACTTC. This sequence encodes CASSLGGSVYEQYF.